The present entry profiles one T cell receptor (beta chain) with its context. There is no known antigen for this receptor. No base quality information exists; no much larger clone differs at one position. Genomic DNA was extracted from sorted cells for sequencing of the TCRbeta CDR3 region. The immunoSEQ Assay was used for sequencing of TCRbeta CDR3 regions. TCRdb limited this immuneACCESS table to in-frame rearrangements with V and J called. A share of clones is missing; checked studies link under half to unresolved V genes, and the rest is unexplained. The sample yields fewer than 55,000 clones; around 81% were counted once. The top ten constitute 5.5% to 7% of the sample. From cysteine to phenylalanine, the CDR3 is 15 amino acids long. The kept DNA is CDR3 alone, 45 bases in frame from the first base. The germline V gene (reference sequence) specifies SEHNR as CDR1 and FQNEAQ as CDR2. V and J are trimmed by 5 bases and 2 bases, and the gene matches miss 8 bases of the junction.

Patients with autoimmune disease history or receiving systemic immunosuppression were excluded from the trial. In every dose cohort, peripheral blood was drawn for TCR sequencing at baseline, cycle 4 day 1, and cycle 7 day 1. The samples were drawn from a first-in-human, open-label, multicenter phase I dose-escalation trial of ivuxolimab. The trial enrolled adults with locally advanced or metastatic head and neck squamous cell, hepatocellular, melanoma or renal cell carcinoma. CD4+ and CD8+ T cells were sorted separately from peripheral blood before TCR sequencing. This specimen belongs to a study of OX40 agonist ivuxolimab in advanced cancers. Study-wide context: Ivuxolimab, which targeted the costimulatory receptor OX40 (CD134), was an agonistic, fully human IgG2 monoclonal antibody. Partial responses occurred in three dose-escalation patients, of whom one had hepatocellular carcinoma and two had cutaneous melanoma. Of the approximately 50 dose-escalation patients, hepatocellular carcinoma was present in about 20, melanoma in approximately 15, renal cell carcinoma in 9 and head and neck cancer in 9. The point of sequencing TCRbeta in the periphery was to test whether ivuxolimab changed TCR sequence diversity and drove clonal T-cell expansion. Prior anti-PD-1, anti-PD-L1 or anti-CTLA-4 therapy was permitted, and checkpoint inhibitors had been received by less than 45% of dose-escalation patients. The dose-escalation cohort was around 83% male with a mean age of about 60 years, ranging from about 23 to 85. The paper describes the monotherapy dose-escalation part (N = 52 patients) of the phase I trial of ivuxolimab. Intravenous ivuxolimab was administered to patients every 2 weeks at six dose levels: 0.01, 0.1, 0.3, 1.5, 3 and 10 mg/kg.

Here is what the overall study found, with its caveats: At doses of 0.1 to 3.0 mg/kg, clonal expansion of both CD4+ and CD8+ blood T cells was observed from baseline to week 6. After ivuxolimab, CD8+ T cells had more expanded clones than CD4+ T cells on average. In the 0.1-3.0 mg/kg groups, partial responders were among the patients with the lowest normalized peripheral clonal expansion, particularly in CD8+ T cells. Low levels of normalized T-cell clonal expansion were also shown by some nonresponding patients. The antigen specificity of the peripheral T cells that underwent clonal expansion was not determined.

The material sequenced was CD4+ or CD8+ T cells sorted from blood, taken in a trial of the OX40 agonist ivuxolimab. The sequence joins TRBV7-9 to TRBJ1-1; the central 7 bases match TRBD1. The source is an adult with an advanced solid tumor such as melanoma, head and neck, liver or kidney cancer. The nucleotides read TGTGCCAGCAGCGTGGGGGACAGCCTTAACACTGAAGCTTTCTTT. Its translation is CASSVGDSLNTEAFF.